Following are 26 T cell receptor beta chains from one sample sequenced in a study of cytomegalovirus exposure and HLA in healthy donors. Both 60 Vbeta primers and 13 Jbeta primers went into the PCR. This table comes from immunoSEQ multiplex PCR, and its TCRdb copy is limited to in-frame clones, with some not included. Here the sample spans about 150,000 clones, about 9.2% being singletons. Sample: PBMCs. All receptors derive from a woman in her 40s in good health and CMV-seropositive.

This clone was seen a handful of times. The chain recombines TRBV6-6 with TRBJ2-1, with TRBD2 matching 11 bases. Trimming cost V 8 bases and J 4 bases; bases outside gene matches: 7. The CDR3 spans 15 residues. Germline-derived CDR1 and CDR2 are MNHNY and SVGAGI (reference sequence). The CDR3 loop reads CASSHGTSGYNEQFF. CDR3 coding DNA: TGTGCCAGCTCCCACGGGACTAGCGGATACAATGAGCAGTTCTTC.

This clone was seen a handful of times. CDR3 sequence: CASSLGGGSDTQYF. The DNA for the CDR3 is TGTGCCAGCAGTTTGGGCGGGGGTTCAGATACGCAGTATTTT. The chain uses TRBV2 and TRBJ2-3; 7 bases align to TRBD2. The CDR3 has 14 residues. With V trimmed by 5 bases and J by 4 bases, 6 bases remained unmatched. The germline gives CDR1 SNHLY, CDR2 FYNNEI.

This clone was detected a few times. The chain carries TRBV15 and TRBJ1-5; D remains ambiguous. The CDR3 spans 17 residues. Germline CDR1 is LNHNV and CDR2 is YYDKDF (reference sequence). The V end lost 3 bases, the J end lost 0 bases, and 15 bases lay between the germline ends. The CDR3 DNA sequence: TGTGCCACCAGCAGGGCTCGGGGTGTGGTTAGCAATCAGCCCCAGCATTTT. Amino acids: CATSRARGVVSNQPQHF.

CDR3 sequence (DNA): TGTGCCACCACCCCGGGCGGCGAGCGGGGGGGCGTTGAGCAGTTCTTC. This codes for CATTPGGERGGVEQFF. The rearrangement links TRBV15 to TRBJ2-1; 10 nucleotides agree with TRBD2. Germline lookup yields CDR1 LNHNV and CDR2 YYDKDF (reference sequence). The CDR3 has 16 residues. The junction had 15 bases not matched to a gene; V was cut back by 7 bases and J by 9 bases.

The CDR3 DNA reads TGTGCCAGCAGCGATCCAGGGGCCCTAGATACGCAGTATTTT. This sequence encodes CASSDPGALDTQYF. The V and J genes are TRBV9 and TRBJ2-3; the D gene is possibly TRBD1 (6 bases). The V end was cut by 3 bases, the J end by 5 bases, with 13 bases between. The CDR3 loop spans 14 amino acids. CDR1 is SGDLS and CDR2 is YYNGEE in the germline V gene. Variable domain in full (rest from reference TRBV9 and TRBJ2-3): DSGVTQTPKHLITATGQRVTLRCSPRSGDLSVYWYQQSLDQGLQFLIQYYNGEERAKGNILERFSAQQFPDLHSELNLSSLELGDSALYFCASSDPGALDTQYFGPGTRLTVL.

This clone was detected only a few times. The chain employs TRBV7-9 and TRBJ1-3; D may be TRBD1 (6 bases). V lost 7 bases to trimming and J lost 2 bases, with 12 bases between them. The CDR3 is made up of 14 amino acids. Germline V gene lookup returns CDR1 SEHNR and CDR2 FQNEAQ (reference sequence). The DNA for the CDR3 is TGTGCCAGCAACTTTGGACAGACTGGAAACACCATATATTTT. The encoded protein is CASNFGQTGNTIYF.

This clone has just a few counts. The chain links TRBV2 to TRBJ2-1; 7 nucleotides line up with TRBD1. Germline V gives CDR1 SNHLY, CDR2 FYNNEI. Germline trimming cut 8 bases from V and 8 bases from J; bases unmatched to any gene: 12. This CDR3 is built from 14 residues. The CDR3 here is CASGKERGPDEQFF. In nucleotides, the CDR3 is TGTGCCAGCGGGAAAGAAAGGGGGCCGGATGAGCAGTTCTTC.

V usage is TRBV19 and J usage is TRBJ1-5; weak D call: TRBD1 (6 bases). Germline CDR1 LNHDA, CDR2 SQIVND (reference sequence). CDR3 size: 14 residues. V lost 2 bases, J lost 6 bases, and 11 bases lay in between. The CDR3 DNA reads TGTGCCAGTAGTATATCCAGGGGAACTCAGCCCCAGCATTTT. Translation gives CASSISRGTQPQHF.

This clone was detected only a few times. V is TRBV9 and J is TRBJ1-6, with D unclear. In germline, CDR1 is SGDLS, CDR2 YYNGEE. The germline V and J ends were trimmed by 4 bases and 8 bases, with 10 bases remaining between them. The CDR3 loop spans 13 amino acids. DNA for the CDR3: TGTGCCAGCAGCTTAAACGGAGATTCACCCCTCCACTTT. It specifies CASSLNGDSPLHF.

Concerning this clone: Relative to the germline gene, one junction end is altered; a read error may explain this. This chain connects TRBV19 to TRBJ1-2, with TRBD1 matching over 7 bases. The CDR3 sequence is 16 residues long. Germline CDR1 and CDR2: LNHDA and SQIVND (reference sequence). The CDR3 loop is CASSIGDRAGWNGYNF. The CDR3 bases are TGTGCCAGTAGTATAGGCGACAGGGCAGGGTGGAATGGCTACAACTTC. Full variable domain (rest looked up from reference TRBV19 and TRBJ1-2): DGGITQSPKYLFRKEGQNVTLSCEQNLNHDAMYWYRQDPGQGLRLIYYSQIVNDFQKGDIAEGYSVSREKKESFPLTVTSAQKNPTAFYLCASSIGDRAGWNGYNFGSGTRLTVV.

This chain uses TRBV10-1 with TRBJ1-5; no clear D. V lost 1 base, J lost 0 bases, and 10 bases lay in between. The length of the CDR3 is 16 residues. In germline, CDR1 is WNHNN, CDR2 SYGVQD (reference sequence). The CDR3 nucleotides read TGCGCCAGCAGTGAGTACGGCAGGCATAGCAATCAGCCCCAGCATTTT. Protein product: CASSEYGRHSNQPQHF.

This chain's CDR3 is CASSLAGGRNYGYTF. The CDR3 nucleotides read TGTGCCAGCAGCTTGGCCGGGGGGCGCAACTATGGCTACACCTTC. The chain recombines TRBV5-8 with TRBJ1-2, with D possibly being TRBD1 (6 bases). This CDR3 is built from 15 residues. V gave up 0 bases and J gave up 2 bases, with 11 bases separating them. Germline V gene data show CDR1 as SGHTS and CDR2 as YDEGEE.

The rearrangement links TRBV11-2 to TRBJ1-1; 8 positions agree with TRBD1. From germline, CDR1 is SGHAT and CDR2 FQNNGV. V was clipped by 5 bases and J by 1 base; unmatched bases: 15. The CDR3 is 18 amino acids. The CDR3 DNA is TGTGCCAGCAGCCTTTTTGGGGGGGCAGGGGGCGGGAACACTGAAGCTTTCTTT. Its protein product is CASSLFGGAGGGNTEAFF.

This clone turned up a few times. The chain employs TRBV7-9 and TRBJ1-1; TRBD1 agrees at 9 bases. The ends lost 7 bases at V and 2 bases at J; junction bases unmatched: 5. Per germline, CDR1 SEHNR and CDR2 FQNEAQ (reference sequence). The CDR3 consists of 14 residues. CDR3 bases: TGTGCCAGCATCGAGACAGGGGGAAACACTGAAGCTTTCTTT. Protein sequence: CASIETGGNTEAFF.

The chain joins TRBV11-3 to TRBJ1-1; 8 nucleotides agree with TRBD1. Germline V gene lookup returns CDR1 SGHNT and CDR2 YENEEA. The CDR3 is made up of 13 amino acids. After removal of 5 bases from V and 4 bases from J, the junction contained 3 bases not matched to a gene. This CDR3 reads CASSDTGGTEAFF. The CDR3 coding sequence is TGTGCCAGCAGCGACACAGGGGGCACTGAAGCTTTCTTT.

This clone has only a few counts. The V and J genes are TRBV5-6 and TRBJ1-4; the match to TRBD1 covers 9 bases. CDR1 SGHDT and CDR2 YYEEEE come from the germline V gene. Trimming took 2 bases from V and 4 from J; bases not matched to a gene: 3. The CDR3 is 15 residues long. CDR3 DNA sequence: TGTGCCAGCAGCTTTGACAGGGGGTTTAATGAAAAACTGTTTTTT. It is translated as CASSFDRGFNEKLFF. Based on the CDR3 plus reference TRBV5-6 and TRBJ1-4, the full variable domain is DAGVTQSPTHLIKTRGQQVTLRCSPKSGHDTVSWYQQALGQGPQFIFQYYEEEERQRGNFPDRFSGHQFPNYSSELNVNALLLGDSALYLCASSFDRGFNEKLFFGSGTQLSVL.

There are a few counts of this clone. This sequence joins TRBV5-5 and TRBJ1-5; 8 nucleotides align to TRBD1. Trimming took 4 bases from V and 4 from J; bases not matched to a gene: 7. This CDR3 spans 15 amino acids. Per the germline V gene, CDR1 is SGHKS and CDR2 is YYEKEE (reference sequence). CDR3 loop: CASSNQQGENQPQHF. CDR3 DNA: TGTGCCAGCAGCAATCAACAGGGGGAGAATCAGCCCCAGCATTTT. Combining the CDR3 with reference TRBV5-5 and TRBJ1-5 gives the whole variable domain DAGVTQSPTHLIKTRGQQVTLRCSPISGHKSVSWYQQVLGQGPQFIFQYYEKEERGRGNFPDRFSARQFPNYSSELNVNALLLGDSALYLCASSNQQGENQPQHFGDGTRLSIL.

V gene TRBV2 combines with J gene TRBJ1-1; possibly TRBD1 for D (5 bases). This CDR3 has 14 amino acids. Per the germline V gene, CDR1 is SNHLY and CDR2 is FYNNEI. V was cut by 2 bases and J by 1 base, with 8 bases left in between. CDR3 nucleotides: TGTGCCAGCAGTGAACTCGGGGGGAACACTGAAGCTTTCTTT. This gives the protein CASSELGGNTEAFF.

The chain joins TRBV6-6 to TRBJ2-1; 13 nucleotides line up with TRBD2. Germline CDR1 MNHNY, CDR2 SVGAGI (reference sequence). This CDR3 is 14 amino acids long. Trimming at V came to 6 bases and at J to 6 bases, leaving 2 bases not matched to a gene. The CDR3 DNA follows: TGTGCCAGCAGCCGACTAGCGGGGGGCAATGAGCAGTTCTTC. Its translation: CASSRLAGGNEQFF.

The rearrangement uses TRBV6-1 and TRBJ1-1; D is uncertain. V was cut by 4 bases and J by 1 base, with 13 bases left in between. The CDR3 loop spans 15 amino acids. Germline V CDR1 and CDR2: MNHNS, SASEGT. The CDR3 DNA is TGTGCCAGCAGTGTTTCCCTGGCGGCGAACACTGAAGCTTTCTTT. Translation gives CASSVSLAANTEAFF.

This chain connects TRBV7-2 to TRBJ2-5, with 7 bases lining up with TRBD1. V lost 4 bases and J lost 6; bases outside the gene matches: 11. The CDR3 covers 15 residues. Looked up from germline, CDR1 is SGHTA and CDR2 is FQGNSA. DNA of the CDR3: TGTGCCAGCAGCTCCGACAGGGATGGGCATAAGACCCAGTACTTC. Residues: CASSSDRDGHKTQYF. The full variable domain, completed using reference TRBV7-2 and TRBJ2-5, is GAGVSQSPSNKVTEKGKDVELRCDPISGHTALYWYRQSLGQGLEFLIYFQGNSAPDKSGLPSDRFSAERTGGSVSTLTIQRTQQEDSAVYLCASSSDRDGHKTQYFGPGTRLLVL.

In its sample, this clone was seen a few times. V gene TRBV7-7 combines with J gene TRBJ2-5; possible D gene TRBD2, 6 bases. The CDR3 is 14 residues long. V was clipped by 1 base and J by 4 bases, with 10 bases between them. In germline, CDR1 is SSHAT, CDR2 FNYEAQ (reference sequence). The CDR3 coding sequence is TGTGCCAGCAGCTTAGGGGGGGTAGGAGAGACCCAGTACTTC. Encoded protein: CASSLGGVGETQYF.

The sample holds a few counts of this clone. This rearrangement joins TRBV5-8 to TRBJ2-5; 7 bases map to TRBD2. Germline loops: CDR1 SGHTS, CDR2 YDEGEE. This CDR3 is 14 amino acids long. Trimming removed 4 bases from V and 1 base from J; junction bases left unmatched: 4. The CDR3 DNA is TGTGCCAGCAGCAGCGGGACTGCCCAAGAGACCCAGTACTTC. Its translation is CASSSGTAQETQYF.

The chain combines TRBV6-1 with TRBJ2-6; possibly TRBD1 for D (5 bases). This CDR3 is 13 amino acids long. V lost 8 bases to trimming and J lost 4 bases, with 9 bases between them. Germline V gene sequence: CDR1 MNHNS, CDR2 SASEGT. In nucleotides, the CDR3 is TGTGCCAGCCACAGGCCCGGGGCCAACGTCCTGACTTTC. Amino acid sequence: CASHRPGANVLTF.

This clone came up a few times. The gene calls are TRBV7-2 and TRBJ2-7, with D possibly matching TRBD1 (6 bases). CDR1 is SGHTA and CDR2 is FQGNSA in the germline V gene. The V and J ends lost 5 bases and 0 bases respectively, with 11 bases between them. CDR3 length: 14 amino acids. The CDR3 here is CASSPQGISYEQYF. The CDR3 DNA reads TGTGCCAGCAGCCCGCAGGGGATCTCCTACGAGCAGTACTTC.

J is TRBJ1-4 and V is TRBV27, with TRBD1 identical over 7 bases. The CDR3 extends over 17 amino acids. After removal of 2 bases from V and 3 bases from J, the junction contained 9 bases not matched to a gene. The germline V gene encodes CDR1 MNHEY and CDR2 SMNVEV (reference sequence). The CDR3 protein is CASSLTNRGSANEKLFF. The CDR3 DNA reads TGTGCCAGCAGTTTAACCAACAGGGGTTCGGCTAATGAAAAACTGTTTTTT.